The rows below give T cell receptor beta chains drawn from one sample of a study of OX40 agonist ivuxolimab in advanced cancers. The repertoire was sequenced with immunoSEQ multiplex PCR; TCRdb's copy has only in-frame clones and lacks some. The data hold 50,000 to 70,000 clones, with roughly 89% observed a single time. The input for sequencing was CD4+ or CD8+ T cells sorted from blood, taken in a trial of the OX40 agonist ivuxolimab. These receptors were obtained from an adult with an advanced solid tumor such as melanoma, head and neck, liver or kidney cancer. CDR3s include the opening cysteine and the closing phenylalanine or tryptophan. A D gene is named only where the DNA matches it firmly. Where a row states a size, it is once, few, many or the class of an expanded clone; other rows omit it.

cdr3_aa	cdr3_nt	j_call	v_call	d_call	clone_size
CASEGRRTDTQYF	TGTGCCAGCGAAGGCAGGAGAACAGATACGCAGTATTTT	TRBJ2-3	TRBV2	NA	NA
CASSPPDRTLNNEQFF	TGTGCCAGCTCACCACCCGACAGGACACTCAACAATGAGCAGTTCTTC	TRBJ2-1	TRBV18	NA	NA
CASSLVGQMNTEAFF	TGTGCCAGCAGCTTAGTGGGACAGATGAACACTGAAGCTTTCTTT	TRBJ1-1	TRBV11-2	TRBD1	NA
CASSWARVEGEQYF	TGTGCCAGCAGTTGGGCCAGGGTCGAGGGCGAGCAGTACTTC	TRBJ2-7	TRBV2	NA	NA
CASSQAIQGVLSGNTIYF	TGTGCCAGCAGCCAAGCTATACAGGGGGTACTGTCTGGAAACACCATATATTTT	TRBJ1-3	TRBV4-2	TRBD1	NA
CASSLGLGTGRNEQYF	TGTGCCAGCAGCTTGGGACTTGGGACAGGGCGAAACGAGCAGTACTTC	TRBJ2-7	TRBV5-4	TRBD1	NA
CASSLVGTGDSEQYF	TGTGCCAGCAGCCTAGTGGGGACAGGGGACAGCGAGCAGTACTTC	TRBJ2-7	TRBV28	TRBD1	NA
CASSYRPGATNTEAFF	TGTGCCAGCAGCTATCGTCCAGGGGCTACGAACACTGAAGCTTTCTTT	TRBJ1-1	TRBV9	NA	NA
CASSTRNSQTETQYF	TGTGCCAGCAGCACTAGGAATAGCCAAACAGAGACCCAGTACTTC	TRBJ2-5	TRBV7-2	NA	once
CATSRDAAGYGYTF	TGTGCCACCAGCAGAGATGCGGCAGGCTATGGCTACACCTTC	TRBJ1-2	TRBV15	NA	NA
CASSATGAGSNYGYTF	TGTGCCAGCAGTGCCACAGGGGCGGGGTCTAACTATGGCTACACCTTC	TRBJ1-2	TRBV6-6	TRBD1	few
CASSLVRGPSYEQYF	TGTGCCAGCAGCTTAGTTCGCGGTCCTTCCTACGAGCAGTACTTC	TRBJ2-7	TRBV7-2	NA	once
CASSDGGLNTEAFF	TGTGCCAGCAGTGACGGGGGGCTGAACACTGAAGCTTTCTTT	TRBJ1-1	TRBV6-4	NA	few
CASSLESGAYGYTF	TGTGCCAGCAGCTTAGAGTCGGGCGCCTATGGCTACACCTTC	TRBJ1-2	TRBV11-2	NA	NA
CASSLDGQGYNEQFF	TGCGCCAGCAGCTTGGATGGACAGGGCTACAATGAGCAGTTCTTC	TRBJ2-1	TRBV5-1	TRBD1	once
CAWSKRTGGTDTQYF	TGTGCCTGGAGTAAAAGGACAGGAGGCACAGATACGCAGTATTTT	TRBJ2-3	TRBV30	TRBD1	few
CASSLAPGTGINQPQHF	TGCGCCAGCAGCTTGGCCCCTGGGACAGGTATTAATCAGCCCCAGCATTTT	TRBJ1-5	TRBV5-1	TRBD1	NA
CAWNRQGNEQYF	TGTGCCTGGAACAGACAGGGCAACGAGCAGTACTTC	TRBJ2-7	TRBV30	TRBD1	NA
CASSQQTGGETQYF	TGTGCCAGCAGCCAACAGACAGGGGGGGAGACCCAGTACTTC	TRBJ2-5	TRBV14	TRBD1	NA
CASSQAALYGYTF	TGCGCCAGCAGCCAAGCGGCCCTCTATGGCTACACCTTC	TRBJ1-2	TRBV4-1	NA	NA
CASTLVTGNTEAFF	TGTGCCAGCACCCTCGTGACAGGAAACACTGAAGCTTTCTTT	TRBJ1-1	TRBV6-6	NA	NA
CASSHGQGQTDTQYF	TGTGCCAGTAGCCACGGACAGGGGCAAACAGATACGCAGTATTTT	TRBJ2-3	TRBV19	TRBD1	NA
CASSSGGDSRSYEQYF	TGTGCCAGCAGCTCTGGGGGGGACAGCCGCTCCTACGAGCAGTACTTC	TRBJ2-7	TRBV5-8	NA	NA
CSARAYNEQFF	TGCAGTGCTAGGGCCTACAATGAGCAGTTCTTC	TRBJ2-1	TRBV20-1	NA	NA
CASSYGDRDTTGELFF	TGTGCCAGCAGTTACGGGGACAGGGATACCACCGGGGAGCTGTTTTTT	TRBJ2-2	TRBV6-7	TRBD1	NA
CASSPPLWNNTGELFF	TGTGCCAGCTCACCACCTCTGTGGAATAACACCGGGGAGCTGTTTTTT	TRBJ2-2	TRBV18	NA	once
CASSFAGVDTQYF	TGTGCCAGCAGCTTTGCGGGGGTAGATACGCAGTATTTT	TRBJ2-3	TRBV5-6	TRBD2	NA
CASSDLSGARLNTEAFF	TGTGCCAGCAGTGACCTTTCGGGGGCACGGTTGAACACTGAAGCTTTCTTT	TRBJ1-1	TRBV2	NA	NA
CASSVRQGWNEQFF	TGTGCCAGCAGCGTCAGACAGGGATGGAATGAGCAGTTCTTC	TRBJ2-1	TRBV7-2	TRBD1	NA
CASRRTVYGYTF	TGTGCCAGCAGGCGGACAGTCTATGGCTACACCTTC	TRBJ1-2	TRBV28	NA	NA
CASTAASNYGYTF	TGTGCCAGCACGGCAGCCTCTAACTATGGCTACACCTTC	TRBJ1-2	TRBV6-5	NA	few
CASSATQGITEAFF	TGTGCCAGCAGCGCAACACAGGGTATCACTGAAGCTTTCTTT	TRBJ1-1	TRBV11-2	NA	NA
CASGLGAQGLEQFF	TGTGCTAGTGGTTTGGGGGCGCAGGGGCTAGAGCAGTTCTTC	TRBJ2-1	TRBV12-5	NA	NA
CASSFSGGAVRAFF	TGTGCCAGCAGTTTTTCCGGGGGAGCCGTGAGAGCTTTCTTT	TRBJ1-1	TRBV2	NA	NA
CASQGTTINQPQHF	TGTGCCAGCCAAGGGACAACGATCAATCAGCCCCAGCATTTT	TRBJ1-5	TRBV9	NA	few
CASSSLTGNTEAFF	TGTGCCAGCAGCTCGCTGACCGGGAACACTGAAGCTTTCTTT	TRBJ1-1	TRBV5-6	NA	NA
CAISESTPGQGFGNQPQHF	TGTGCCATCAGTGAGTCGACCCCGGGACAGGGTTTTGGCAATCAGCCCCAGCATTTT	TRBJ1-5	TRBV10-3	TRBD1	NA
CASGNFYRMNTEAFF	TGTGCCAGCGGAAACTTCTACAGAATGAACACTGAAGCTTTCTTT	TRBJ1-1	TRBV28	NA	NA
CASSLGGAGSNEQFF	TGTGCCAGCAGCTTAGGAGGGGCAGGGAGCAATGAGCAGTTCTTC	TRBJ2-1	TRBV7-9	NA	NA
CASSPGGAGNTEAFF	TGTGCCAGCAGCCCAGGGGGCGCGGGGAACACTGAAGCTTTCTTT	TRBJ1-1	TRBV7-9	TRBD1	NA
CASSGGRRDEQFF	TGTGCCAGCAGTGGCGGGAGGAGGGATGAGCAGTTCTTC	TRBJ2-1	TRBV2	TRBD2	NA
CASSLDGTGANYGYTF	TGTGCCAGCAGCTTAGACGGGACAGGAGCTAACTATGGCTACACCTTC	TRBJ1-2	TRBV7-8	TRBD1	NA
CASSSYSGGIGELFF	TGTGCCAGCAGTTCCTACAGCGGAGGGATCGGGGAGCTGTTTTTT	TRBJ2-2	TRBV6-6	NA	NA
CASSYVGRGDTQYF	TGTGCCAGCAGTTACGTGGGAAGGGGAGATACGCAGTATTTT	TRBJ2-3	TRBV6-6	NA	NA
CASSQLSGANYGYTF	TGTGCCAGCAGCCAACTTTCAGGAGCTAACTATGGCTACACCTTC	TRBJ1-2	TRBV9	NA	NA
CAISGLAHQETQYF	TGTGCCATCAGTGGACTAGCCCACCAAGAGACCCAGTACTTC	TRBJ2-5	TRBV10-3	TRBD2	NA
CASSKRQGGYTF	TGTGCCAGCAGTAAGCGACAGGGAGGCTACACCTTC	TRBJ1-2	TRBV6-5	TRBD1	NA
CASSKTPGTEQETQYF	TGTGCCAGCAGCAAAACGCCGGGGACAGAACAAGAGACCCAGTACTTC	TRBJ2-5	TRBV21-1	NA	NA
CASSPQASGTGFDGYTF	TGTGCCAGTAGTCCCCAAGCCTCCGGGACAGGATTCGATGGCTACACCTTC	TRBJ1-2	TRBV19	TRBD1	NA
CASSNVGGNQPQHF	TGTGCCAGTAGTAATGTCGGGGGTAATCAGCCCCAGCATTTT	TRBJ1-5	TRBV19	NA	NA
CASSFGDISGELFF	TGCGCCAGCAGCTTCGGCGACATCTCCGGGGAGCTGTTTTTT	TRBJ2-2	TRBV5-1	NA	few